This TCR beta chain was sequenced in a study of OX40 agonist ivuxolimab in advanced cancers. Germline V lookup: CDR1 SGHNT, CDR2 YYREEE (reference sequence). The CDR3 contains 16 residues. J lost 4 bases, V lost 4 bases, and 11 bases had no gene match. Assay: immunoSEQ multiplex PCR; the TCRdb copy retains only in-frame clones and omits some. The sample lists about 85,000 clones, about 86% seen once, with roughly 1.9% in the top ten. This clone was seen more than once but under ten times. The material was CD4+ or CD8+ T cells sorted from blood, obtained in a trial of the OX40 agonist ivuxolimab. This chain uses TRBV5-4 with TRBJ2-5, with 9 bases lining up with TRBD1. The sequence was obtained from an adult with an advanced solid tumor such as melanoma, head and neck, liver or kidney cancer. In DNA, the CDR3 is TGTGCCAGCAGCCTCCGGACAGGGGTAATCCCAGAGACCCAGTACTTC. Translating gives CASSLRTGVIPETQYF.